This TCR beta chain derives from a study of CD8+CD57+ T cells in acquired aplastic anemia. Study overall: Sorted cells (CD4+ and CD8+) yielded DNA amounts that averaged approximately 2.9 ug.

TCR beta VDJ and CDR3 were profiled, and genomic DNA was the template. TCRdb ran MiXCR on the reads and lists one entry per CDR3 protein. This sample has around 290,000 distinct CDR3 sequences, with approximately 57% found just once. All sequencing subjects had displayed CD8+CD57+ cell expansion on flow cytometry. Everyone among the patients had severe acquired aplastic anemia. Therapy had not been given to patients before blood sampling. This receptor was taken from a human donor with aplastic anemia. The sample was sorted CD4+, CD8+, or CD8+CD57+ T cells (not recorded which) from PBMCs.

The CDR3 DNA follows: TGTGCCACCAGTGACCCCATAGCGGGAGGCAGATCGACCAATGAGCAGTTCTTC. This codes for CATSDPIAGGRSTNEQFF. V usage is TRBV24-1 and J usage is TRBJ2-1, with 10 bases fitting TRBD2. The length of the CDR3 is 18 residues. V lost 4 bases to trimming and J lost 6 bases; unmatched junction nucleotides: 14. The germline CDR1 and CDR2 sequences are KGHDR and SFDVKD.